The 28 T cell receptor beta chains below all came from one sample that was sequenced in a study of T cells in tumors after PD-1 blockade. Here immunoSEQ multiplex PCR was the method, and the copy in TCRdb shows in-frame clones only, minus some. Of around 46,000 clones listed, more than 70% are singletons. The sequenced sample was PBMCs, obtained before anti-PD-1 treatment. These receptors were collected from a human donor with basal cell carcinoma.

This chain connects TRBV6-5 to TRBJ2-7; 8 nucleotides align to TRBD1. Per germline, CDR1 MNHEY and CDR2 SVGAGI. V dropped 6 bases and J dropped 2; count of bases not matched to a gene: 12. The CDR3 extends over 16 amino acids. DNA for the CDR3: TGTGCCAGCAGCTACGACAGGGGTCGGCAAACCTACGAGCAGTACTTC. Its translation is CASSYDRGRQTYEQYF.

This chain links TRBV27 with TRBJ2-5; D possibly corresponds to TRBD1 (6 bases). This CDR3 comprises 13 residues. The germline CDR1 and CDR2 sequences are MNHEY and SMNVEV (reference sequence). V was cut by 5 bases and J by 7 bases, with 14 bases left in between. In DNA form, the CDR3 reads TGTGCCAGCAGTCCAGGGGACGGGGCGACCCAGTACTTC. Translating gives CASSPGDGATQYF.

In DNA, the CDR3 is TGTGCCAGCAGCCTGCCCGGGGAAAACGGGGGGTATGGCTACACCTTC. It encodes CASSLPGENGGYGYTF. This chain connects TRBV5-4 to TRBJ1-2; a possible D gene is TRBD1 (5 bases). V was pared by 4 bases and J by 5 bases, with 21 bases between. Germline CDR1 and CDR2: SGHNT and YYREEE (reference sequence). The CDR3 sequence is 16 residues long. Full variable domain (rest looked up from reference TRBV5-4 and TRBJ1-2): ETGVTQSPTHLIKTRGQQVTLRCSSQSGHNTVSWYQQALGQGPQFIFQYYREEENGRGNFPPRFSGLQFPNYSSELNVNALELDDSALYLCASSLPGENGGYGYTFGSGTRLTVV.

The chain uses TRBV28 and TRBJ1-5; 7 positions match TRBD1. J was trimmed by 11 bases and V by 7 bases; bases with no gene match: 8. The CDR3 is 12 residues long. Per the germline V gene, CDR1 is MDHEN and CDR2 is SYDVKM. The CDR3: CASIPSGGTQHF. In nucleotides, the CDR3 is TGTGCCAGCATCCCATCAGGGGGAACCCAGCATTTT.

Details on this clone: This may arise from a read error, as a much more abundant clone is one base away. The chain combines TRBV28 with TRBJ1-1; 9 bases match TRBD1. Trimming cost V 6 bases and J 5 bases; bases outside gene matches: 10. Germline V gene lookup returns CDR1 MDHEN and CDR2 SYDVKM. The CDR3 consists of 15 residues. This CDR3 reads CASRAETGGGTEAFF. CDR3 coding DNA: TGTGCCAGCAGAGCCGAGACAGGGGGTGGGACTGAAGCTTTCTTT.

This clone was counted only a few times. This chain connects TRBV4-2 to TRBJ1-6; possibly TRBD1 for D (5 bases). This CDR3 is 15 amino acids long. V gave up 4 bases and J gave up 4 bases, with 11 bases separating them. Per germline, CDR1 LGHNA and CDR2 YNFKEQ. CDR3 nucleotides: TGTGCCAGCAGCCGCTCTACAGGTTATAATTCACCCCTCCACTTT. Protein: CASSRSTGYNSPLHF.

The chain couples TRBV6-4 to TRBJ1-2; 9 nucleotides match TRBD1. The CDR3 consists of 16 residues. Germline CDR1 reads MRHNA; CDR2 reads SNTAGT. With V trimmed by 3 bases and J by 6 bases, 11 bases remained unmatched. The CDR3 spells CASSESGQGSKNGYTF. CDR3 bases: TGTGCCAGCAGTGAGTCCGGACAGGGGTCGAAGAATGGCTACACCTTC.

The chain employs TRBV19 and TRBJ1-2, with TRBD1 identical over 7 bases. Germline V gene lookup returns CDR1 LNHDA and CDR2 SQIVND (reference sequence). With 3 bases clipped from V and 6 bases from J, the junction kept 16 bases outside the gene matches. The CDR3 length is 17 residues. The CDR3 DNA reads TGTGCCAGTAGTATCTCGCGTAGCAGGGGGGCTTACAATGGCTACACCTTC. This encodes CASSISRSRGAYNGYTF. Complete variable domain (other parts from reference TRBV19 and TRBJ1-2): DGGITQSPKYLFRKEGQNVTLSCEQNLNHDAMYWYRQDPGQGLRLIYYSQIVNDFQKGDIAEGYSVSREKKESFPLTVTSAQKNPTAFYLCASSISRSRGAYNGYTFGSGTRLTVV.

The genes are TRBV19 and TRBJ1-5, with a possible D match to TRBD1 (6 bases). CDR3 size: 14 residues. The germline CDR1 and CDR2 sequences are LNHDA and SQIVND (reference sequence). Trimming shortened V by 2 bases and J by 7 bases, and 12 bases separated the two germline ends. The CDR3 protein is CASSIMGGDQPQHF. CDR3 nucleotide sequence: TGTGCCAGTAGTATAATGGGGGGCGACCAGCCCCAGCATTTT.

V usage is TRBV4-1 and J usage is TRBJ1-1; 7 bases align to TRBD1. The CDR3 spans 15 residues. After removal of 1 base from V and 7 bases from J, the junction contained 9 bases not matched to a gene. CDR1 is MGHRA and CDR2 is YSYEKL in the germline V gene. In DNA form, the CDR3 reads TGCGCCAGCAGCCAAGCGCCGGGACAGTCTATTGAAGCTTTCTTT. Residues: CASSQAPGQSIEAFF.

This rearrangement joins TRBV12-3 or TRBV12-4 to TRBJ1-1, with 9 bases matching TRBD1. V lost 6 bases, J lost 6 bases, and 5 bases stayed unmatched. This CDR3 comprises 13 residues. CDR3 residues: CASRGQGVSEAFF. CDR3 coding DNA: TGTGCCAGCAGGGGACAGGGAGTTTCTGAAGCTTTCTTT.

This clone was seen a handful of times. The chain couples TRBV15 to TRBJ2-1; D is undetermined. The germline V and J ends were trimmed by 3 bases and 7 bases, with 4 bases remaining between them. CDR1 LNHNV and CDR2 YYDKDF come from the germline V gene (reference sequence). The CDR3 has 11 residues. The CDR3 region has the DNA TGTGCCACCAGCAGTGTAAATGAGCAGTTCTTC. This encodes CATSSVNEQFF.

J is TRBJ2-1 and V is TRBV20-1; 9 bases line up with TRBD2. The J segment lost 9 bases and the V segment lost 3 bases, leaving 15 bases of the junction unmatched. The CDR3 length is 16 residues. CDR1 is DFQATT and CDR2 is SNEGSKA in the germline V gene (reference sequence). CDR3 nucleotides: TGCAGTGCTAGTGGGTGGATAGCGGGAGCCCCAGGTGAGCAGTTCTTC. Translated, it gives CSASGWIAGAPGEQFF.

CDR3 DNA sequence: TGCGCCAGCAGTGAGGGATTCAATGAGCAGTTCTTC. This codes for CASSEGFNEQFF. V is TRBV10-1 and J is TRBJ2-1, with D unclear. Germline V lookup: CDR1 WNHNN, CDR2 SYGVQD (reference sequence). The CDR3 has 12 amino acids. V shed 2 bases and J shed 6 bases, with 5 bases lying between them.

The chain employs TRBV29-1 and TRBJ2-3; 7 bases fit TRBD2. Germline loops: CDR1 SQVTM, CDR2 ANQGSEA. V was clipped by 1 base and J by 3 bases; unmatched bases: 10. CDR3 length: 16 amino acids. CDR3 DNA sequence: TGCAGCGTTGAAGTCGATAGGACTAGTCTTACAGATACGCAGTATTTT. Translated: CSVEVDRTSLTDTQYF.

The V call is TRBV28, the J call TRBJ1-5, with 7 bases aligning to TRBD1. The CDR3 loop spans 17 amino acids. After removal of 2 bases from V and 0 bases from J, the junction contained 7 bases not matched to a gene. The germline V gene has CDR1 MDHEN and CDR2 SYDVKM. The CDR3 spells CASSLKTGFYSNQPQHF. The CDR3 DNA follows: TGTGCCAGCAGTTTAAAGACAGGGTTTTATAGCAATCAGCCCCAGCATTTT.

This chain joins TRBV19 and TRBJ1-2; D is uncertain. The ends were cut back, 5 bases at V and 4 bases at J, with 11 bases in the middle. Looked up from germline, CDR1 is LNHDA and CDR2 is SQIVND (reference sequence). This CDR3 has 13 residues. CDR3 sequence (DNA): TGTGCCAGTAGTCCCCGGACGGGCTATGGCTACACCTTC. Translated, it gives CASSPRTGYGYTF. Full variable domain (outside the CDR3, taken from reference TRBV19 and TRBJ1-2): DGGITQSPKYLFRKEGQNVTLSCEQNLNHDAMYWYRQDPGQGLRLIYYSQIVNDFQKGDIAEGYSVSREKKESFPLTVTSAQKNPTAFYLCASSPRTGYGYTFGSGTRLTVV.

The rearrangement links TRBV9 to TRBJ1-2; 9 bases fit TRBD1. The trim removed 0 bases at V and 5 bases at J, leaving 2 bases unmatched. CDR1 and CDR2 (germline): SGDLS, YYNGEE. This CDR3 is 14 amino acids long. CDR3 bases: TGTGCCAGCAGCGTAGTAGACAGGGGGTATGGCTACACCTTC. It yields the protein CASSVVDRGYGYTF.

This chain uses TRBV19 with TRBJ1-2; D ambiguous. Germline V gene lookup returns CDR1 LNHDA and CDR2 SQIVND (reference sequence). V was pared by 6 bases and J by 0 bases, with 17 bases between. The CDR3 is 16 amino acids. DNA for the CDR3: TGTGCCAGTAGACCCCGTTTAATCTCCACTAACTATGGCTACACCTTC. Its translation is CASRPRLISTNYGYTF.

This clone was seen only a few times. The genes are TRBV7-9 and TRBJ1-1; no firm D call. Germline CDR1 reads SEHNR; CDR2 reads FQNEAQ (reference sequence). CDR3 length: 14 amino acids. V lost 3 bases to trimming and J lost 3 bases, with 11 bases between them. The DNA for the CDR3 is TGTGCCAGCAGCTTGACCGACCGCCACACTGAAGCTTTCTTT. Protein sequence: CASSLTDRHTEAFF.

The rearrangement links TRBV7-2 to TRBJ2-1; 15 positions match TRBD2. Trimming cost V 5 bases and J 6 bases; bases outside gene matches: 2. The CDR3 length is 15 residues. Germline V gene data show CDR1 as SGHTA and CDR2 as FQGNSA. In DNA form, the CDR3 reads TGTGCCAGCAGCCGGACTAGCGGGAGGGTCAATGAGCAGTTCTTC. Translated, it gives CASSRTSGRVNEQFF.

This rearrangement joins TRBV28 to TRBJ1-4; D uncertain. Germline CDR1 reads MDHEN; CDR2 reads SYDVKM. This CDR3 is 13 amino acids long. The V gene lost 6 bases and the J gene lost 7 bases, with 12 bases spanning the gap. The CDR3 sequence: CASRGTSGEKLFF. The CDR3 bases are TGTGCCAGCAGGGGAACGTCGGGTGAAAAACTGTTTTTT.

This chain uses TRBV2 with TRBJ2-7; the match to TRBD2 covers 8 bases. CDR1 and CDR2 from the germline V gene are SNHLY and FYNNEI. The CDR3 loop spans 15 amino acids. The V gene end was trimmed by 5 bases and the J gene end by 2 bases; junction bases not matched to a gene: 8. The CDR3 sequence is CASSSSLAAAYEQYF. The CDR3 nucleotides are TGTGCCAGCAGTTCCTCACTAGCGGCGGCCTACGAGCAGTACTTC. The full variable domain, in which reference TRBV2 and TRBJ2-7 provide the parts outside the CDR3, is EPEVTQTPSHQVTQMGQEVILRCVPISNHLYFYWYRQILGQKVEFLVSFYNNEISEKSEIFDDQFSVERPDGSNFTLKIRSTKLEDSAMYFCASSSSLAAAYEQYFGPGTRLTVT.

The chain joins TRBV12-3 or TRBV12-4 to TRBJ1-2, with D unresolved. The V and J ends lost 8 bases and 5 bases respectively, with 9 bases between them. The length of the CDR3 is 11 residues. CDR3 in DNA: TGTGCCAGCGGAAGCTTTTATGGCTACACCTTC. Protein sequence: CASGSFYGYTF.

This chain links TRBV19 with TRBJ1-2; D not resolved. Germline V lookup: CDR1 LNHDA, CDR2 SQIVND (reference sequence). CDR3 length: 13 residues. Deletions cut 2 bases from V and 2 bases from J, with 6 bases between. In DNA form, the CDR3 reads TGTGCCAGTAGTATATTCCGAAACTATGGCTACACCTTC. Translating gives CASSIFRNYGYTF.

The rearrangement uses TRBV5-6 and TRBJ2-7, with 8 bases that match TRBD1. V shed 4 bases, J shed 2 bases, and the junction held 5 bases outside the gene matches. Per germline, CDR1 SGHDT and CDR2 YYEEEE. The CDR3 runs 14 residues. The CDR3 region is CASSLGTGAYEQYF. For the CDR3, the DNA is TGTGCCAGCAGCCTCGGGACAGGAGCCTACGAGCAGTACTTC.

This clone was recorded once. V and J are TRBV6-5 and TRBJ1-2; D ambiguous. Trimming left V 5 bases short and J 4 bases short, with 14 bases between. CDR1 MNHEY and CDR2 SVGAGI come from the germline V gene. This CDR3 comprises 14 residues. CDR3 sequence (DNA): TGTGCCAGCAGTAGACCCGGGTCCTCCTATGGCTACACCTTC. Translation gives CASSRPGSSYGYTF.

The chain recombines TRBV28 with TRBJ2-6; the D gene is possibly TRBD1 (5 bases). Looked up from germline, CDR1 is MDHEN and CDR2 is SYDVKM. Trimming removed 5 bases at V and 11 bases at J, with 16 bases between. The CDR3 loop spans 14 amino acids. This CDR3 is CASSQPTDSDVLTF. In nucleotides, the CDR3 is TGTGCCAGCAGTCAACCGACAGATTCGGACGTCCTGACTTTC.